These T cell receptor beta chains were read from a single sample in a study of blood T cell repertoires in COVID-19. Profiling relied on immunoSEQ multiplex PCR, and the TCRdb table lists in-frame clones only, not all of them. This table has some 250,000 clones, roughly four fifths appearing once. Sequenced material: peripheral blood. These receptors came from a woman aged 55 to 70 with active or convalescent COVID-19. The CDR3 runs from the conserved cysteine through the conserved F or W. The D gene is left open where the match is weak. Rows may omit the clone size; those that give it use once, few, many or a size class.

J gene	D gene	V gene	clone size	CDR3 DNA	CDR3 protein
TRBJ1-4	.	TRBV7-6	.	TGTGCCAGCAGCTTAAATCCGGGTCGGGGGAGGAAGGATGAAAAACTGTTTTTT	CASSLNPGRGRKDEKLFF
TRBJ1-1	.	TRBV7-9	few	TGTGCCAGCAGCGCCCTGGAGGTGCCGGGGACTGAAGCTTTCTTT	CASSALEVPGTEAFF
TRBJ1-4	TRBD1	TRBV5-5	.	TGTGCCAGCAGCTCGCCGACAGGGGGTTTAGCCCCTGAAAAACTGTTTTTT	CASSSPTGGLAPEKLFF
TRBJ1-1	.	TRBV2	.	TGTGCCAGCAGCAAACAGGGATTTGGCGCTTTCTTT	CASSKQGFGAFF
TRBJ1-4	TRBD1	TRBV5-4	.	TGTGCCAGCAGTATGGGGACAGGGGCCGAGGGGAAACTGTTTTTT	CASSMGTGAEGKLFF
TRBJ1-2	.	TRBV20-1	once	TGCAGTGCTCCCCGGCCGGGTGGCTACACCTTC	CSAPRPGGYTF
TRBJ1-4	.	TRBV7-2	few	TGTGCCAGCAGCTCCCAGGGGTTGGGTAATGAAAAACTGTTTTTT	CASSSQGLGNEKLFF
TRBJ1-5	TRBD1	TRBV18	.	TGTGCCAGCTCCCCGAACAGGGGGCGCGTCATCGGTCAGCCCCAGCATTTT	CASSPNRGRVIGQPQHF
TRBJ1-1	.	TRBV12-3/TRBV12-4	.	TGTGCCAGCAGTTTACTCTCCACGACGGGAGCTTTCTTT	CASSLLSTTGAFF
TRBJ1-5	.	TRBV18	.	TGTGCCAGCTCCCCCGGGGGACTTACGTATCAGCCCCAGCATTTT	CASSPGGLTYQPQHF
TRBJ2-1	.	TRBV9	.	TGTGCCAGCAGCTCACTGGTCTACAATGAGCAGTTCTTC	CASSSLVYNEQFF
TRBJ1-3	.	TRBV19	few	TGTGCCAGTAGGAAGCCAGGCTCTGGAAACACCATATATTTT	CASRKPGSGNTIYF
TRBJ2-2	TRBD1	TRBV7-8	few	TGTGCCAGCAGCTTACCCGACAGGGCGCCGCTTGTGACCGGGGAGCTGTTTTTT	CASSLPDRAPLVTGELFF
TRBJ2-5	TRBD2	TRBV3-1/TRBV3-2	.	TGTGCCAGCAGCCAATCCCTCGCGGGGGGGCATGAGACCCAGTACTTC	CASSQSLAGGHETQYF
TRBJ1-1	.	TRBV7-9	.	TGTGCCAGCAGCCTTGGCTCAACGACTGAAGCTTTCTTT	CASSLGSTTEAFF
TRBJ2-7	.	TRBV10-2	.	TGCGCCAGCAGTGAGACTGGAGGATCCTACGAGCAGTACTTC	CASSETGGSYEQYF
TRBJ2-3	.	TRBV24-1	.	TGTGCCACCCCTTGGAGAAGGACAGATTTCACAGATACGCAGTATTTT	CATPWRRTDFTDTQYF
TRBJ1-1	TRBD1	TRBV7-9	.	TGTGCCAGCAGCCTCTGGACAGGGCGGAACAGGGGCTTTGAAGCTTTCTTT	CASSLWTGRNRGFEAFF
TRBJ1-2	.	TRBV7-2	once	TGTGCCAGCAGCGTCGGACTCTTATATGGCTACACCTTC	CASSVGLLYGYTF
TRBJ1-2	.	TRBV19	.	TGTGCCAGTAGCCGCGGAGGGGGGGCTAACTATGGCTACACCTTC	CASSRGGGANYGYTF
TRBJ2-1	TRBD1	TRBV6-5	.	TGTGCCAGCAGGCCCAGGGGGCTCTCCTACAATGAGCAGTTCTTC	CASRPRGLSYNEQFF
TRBJ1-5	.	TRBV5-5	few	TGTGCCAGCAGCGGGGACTTGAATCAGCCCCAGCATTTT	CASSGDLNQPQHF
TRBJ1-4	TRBD1	TRBV2	.	TGTGCCAGCATTACGGACAGGGCTAATGAAAAACTGTTTTTT	CASITDRANEKLFF
TRBJ2-3	TRBD2	TRBV2	.	TGTGCCAGCAGTGAACGTTGGGAGGGTACGCAGTATTTT	CASSERWEGTQYF
TRBJ2-1	TRBD1	TRBV3-1/TRBV3-2	.	TGTGCCAGCAGCCAGGGCCCTGGACAGGGGGCTTACAATGAGCAGTTCTTC	CASSQGPGQGAYNEQFF
TRBJ2-3	TRBD2	TRBV7-9	.	TGTGCCAGCAGCCTCCCACTAGCGGGGGGGGAAGATACGCAGTATTTT	CASSLPLAGGEDTQYF
TRBJ1-2	.	TRBV19	few	TGTGCCACCACAGGGTTTAGTGATGGCTACACCTTC	CATTGFSDGYTF
TRBJ1-1	TRBD1	TRBV29-1	.	TGCAGCGTTGATCCCCAAGACAGGGGGCTACAGGCTTTCTTT	CSVDPQDRGLQAFF
TRBJ1-5	TRBD1	TRBV4-2	many	TGTGCCAGCAGCCAGGTGGGACAGGGTGGTCAGCCCCAGCATTTT	CASSQVGQGGQPQHF
TRBJ2-5	.	TRBV7-3	once	TGTGCCAGCAGCTTTGCCCGCGGTGGGGCGGAGACCCAGTACTTC	CASSFARGGAETQYF